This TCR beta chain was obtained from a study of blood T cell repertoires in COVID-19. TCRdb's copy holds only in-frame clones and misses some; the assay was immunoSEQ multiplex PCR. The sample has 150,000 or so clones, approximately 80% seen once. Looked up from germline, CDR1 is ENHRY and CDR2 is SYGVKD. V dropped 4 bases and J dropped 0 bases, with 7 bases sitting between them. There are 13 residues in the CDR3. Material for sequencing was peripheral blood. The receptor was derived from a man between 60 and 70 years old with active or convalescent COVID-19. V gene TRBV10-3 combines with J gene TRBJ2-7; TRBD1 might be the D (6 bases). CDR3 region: CAISGGGSYEQYF. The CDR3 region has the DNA TGTGCCATCAGTGGAGGGGGCTCCTACGAGCAGTACTTC.